Shown below are 10 T cell receptor beta chains from a single sample sequenced in a study of vaccination effects on CD4 cells after COVID-19. The authors isolated CD4+ T cells after around nine days of culture. Either the BNT162b2 or mRNA-1273 vaccine was given to participants in two doses. No antigen has been identified for these receptors. Profiling relied on immunoSEQ multiplex PCR, and the TCRdb table lists in-frame clones only, not all of them. Of about 40,000 clones detected, about two thirds appear once; the ten largest clones hold about 7.7%. Here the sequenced sample was CD4+ T cells from PBMCs cultured without peptide, taken after COVID-19 vaccination. The receptors were gathered from a human donor who received a COVID-19 vaccine.

The V call is TRBV11-2, the J call TRBJ1-2; unclear D gene. CDR3 length: 13 amino acids. V was clipped by 5 bases and J by 5 bases, with 12 bases between them. In germline, CDR1 is SGHAT, CDR2 FQNNGV. The CDR3 protein is CASSAGGRYGYTF. The CDR3 DNA reads as TGTGCCAGCAGCGCAGGCGGCAGATATGGCTACACCTTC. Full variable domain (missing parts from reference TRBV11-2 and TRBJ1-2): EAGVAQSPRYKIIEKRQSVAFWCNPISGHATLYWYQQILGQGPKLLIQFQNNGVVDDSQLPKDRFSAERLKGVDSTLKIQPAKLEDSAVYLCASSAGGRYGYTFGSGTRLTVV.

The chain combines TRBV19 with TRBJ2-6; 13 bases match TRBD2. Germline values: CDR1 LNHDA, CDR2 SQIVND (reference sequence). This CDR3 spans 22 amino acids. V was clipped by 1 base and J by 0 bases; unmatched bases: 12. This chain's CDR3 is CASSIVLRTSGGLSSGANVLTF. CDR3 bases: TGTGCCAGTAGTATAGTTCTCAGGACTAGCGGGGGCTTAAGCTCTGGGGCCAACGTCCTGACTTTC.

The V and J genes are TRBV2 and TRBJ2-4; D is ambiguous. Trimming cost V 6 bases and J 7 bases, with 4 bases left between them. Germline assignment: CDR1 SNHLY and CDR2 FYNNEI. CDR3 length equals 10 residues. The CDR3 spells CASSTNIQYF. DNA for the CDR3: TGTGCCAGCAGCACGAACATTCAGTACTTC.

The CDR3 DNA sequence: TGTGCCAGCAGCCAAGGCCGCCGAGCGGACTTCACAGATACGCAGTATTTT. Translation: CASSQGRRADFTDTQYF. The chain links TRBV3-1 (or the pseudogene TRBV3-2) to TRBJ2-3, with a weak D call TRBD2 (5 bases). CDR3 size: 17 residues. Trimming removed 1 base from V and 2 bases from J, with 16 bases in between. Germline V gene data show CDR1 as LGHDT and CDR2 as YNNKEL (reference sequence).

The chain recombines TRBV5-1 with TRBJ2-3; D is perhaps TRBD2 (5 bases). Germline CDR1 is SGHRS and CDR2 is YFSETQ. The CDR3 sequence is 14 residues long. V lost 3 bases, J lost 3 bases, and 11 bases lay in between. DNA for the CDR3: TGCGCCAGCAGCTCGGGGAAGTGGACAGATACGCAGTATTTT. The encoded protein is CASSSGKWTDTQYF.

The chain is built from TRBV15 and TRBJ2-5; D is possibly TRBD1 (6 bases). V lost 6 bases, J lost 0 bases, and 17 bases lay in between. The CDR3 has 16 residues. The germline V gene encodes CDR1 LNHNV and CDR2 YYDKDF (reference sequence). CDR3 protein: CATRGHQDKNQETQYF. DNA for the CDR3: TGTGCCACCAGGGGACATCAGGACAAGAACCAAGAGACCCAGTACTTC.

The chain uses TRBV2 and TRBJ1-5; no firm D call. The germline V gene has CDR1 SNHLY and CDR2 FYNNEI. V was shortened by 2 bases and J by 2 bases, with 7 bases between the two germline ends. This CDR3 contains 14 residues. The CDR3 DNA is TGTGCCAGCAGTGAACTGGGTGGCAATCAGCCCCAGCATTTT. Translating it yields CASSELGGNQPQHF.

This chain uses TRBV25-1 with TRBJ2-2, with TRBD1 identical over 8 bases. V trimming: 6 bases; J trimming: 2 bases; junction bases outside the gene matches: 5. The germline gives CDR1 MGHDK, CDR2 SYGVNS. This CDR3 contains 15 residues. In DNA, the CDR3 is TGTGCCAGCAGGGTCGGACAGGGTAACACCGGGGAGCTGTTTTTT. This codes for CASRVGQGNTGELFF. Full variable domain (outside the CDR3, taken from reference TRBV25-1 and TRBJ2-2): EADIYQTPRYLVIGTGKKITLECSQTMGHDKMYWYQQDPGMELHLIHYSYGVNSTEKGDLSSESTVSRIRTEHFPLTLESARPSHTSQYLCASRVGQGNTGELFFGEGSRLTVL.

This clone was counted a few times. The CDR3 DNA reads TGTGCCAGTACAGAGGGGGAAAAACTGTTTTTT. It translates to CASTEGEKLFF. The chain carries TRBV5-4 and TRBJ1-4; a weak D match, TRBD1 (5 bases). CDR1 SGHNT and CDR2 YYREEE come from the germline V gene (reference sequence). The CDR3 covers 11 residues. V was clipped by 8 bases and J by 8 bases, with 10 bases between them.

The V gene is TRBV5-1, the J gene TRBJ1-3; no clear D gene. V was pared by 0 bases and J by 0 bases, with 4 bases between. The germline V gene encodes CDR1 SGHRS and CDR2 YFSETQ. The CDR3 covers 14 residues. The CDR3 loop is CASSLGDSGNTIYF. CDR3 in DNA: TGCGCCAGCAGCTTGGGAGACTCTGGAAACACCATATATTTT.